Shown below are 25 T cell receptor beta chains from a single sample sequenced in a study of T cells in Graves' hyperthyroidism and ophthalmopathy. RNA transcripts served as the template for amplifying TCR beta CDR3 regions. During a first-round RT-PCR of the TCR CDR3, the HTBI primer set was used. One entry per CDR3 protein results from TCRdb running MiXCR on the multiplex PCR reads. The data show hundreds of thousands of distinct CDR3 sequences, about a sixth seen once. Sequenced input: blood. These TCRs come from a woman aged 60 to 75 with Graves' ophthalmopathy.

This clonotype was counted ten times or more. CDR3: CASSSYRDRADFQETQYF. CDR3 DNA: TGTGCCAGCAGTTCCTACCGGGACAGGGCCGACTTCCAAGAGACCCAGTACTTC. J is TRBJ2-5 and V is TRBV27; 9 bases agree with TRBD1. The germline V gene encodes CDR1 MNHEY and CDR2 SMNVEV (reference sequence). The CDR3 runs to 18 residues. J was trimmed by 1 base and V by 4 bases; bases with no gene match: 13.

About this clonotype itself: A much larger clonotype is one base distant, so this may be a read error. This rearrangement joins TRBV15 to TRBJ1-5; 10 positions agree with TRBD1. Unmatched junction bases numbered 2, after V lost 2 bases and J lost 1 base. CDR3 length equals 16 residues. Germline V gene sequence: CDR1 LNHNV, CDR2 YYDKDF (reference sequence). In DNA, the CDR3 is TGTGCCACCAGCAGATCGGACAGGGGGAGCAATCAGCCCCAGCATTTT. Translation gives CATSRSDRGSNQPQHF.

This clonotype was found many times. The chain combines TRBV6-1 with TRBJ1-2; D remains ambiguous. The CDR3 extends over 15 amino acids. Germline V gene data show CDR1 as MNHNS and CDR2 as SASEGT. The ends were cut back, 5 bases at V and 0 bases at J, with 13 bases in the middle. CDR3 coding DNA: TGTGCCAGCAGTCGAATAGACGGGACTAACTATGGCTACACCTTC. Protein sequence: CASSRIDGTNYGYTF.

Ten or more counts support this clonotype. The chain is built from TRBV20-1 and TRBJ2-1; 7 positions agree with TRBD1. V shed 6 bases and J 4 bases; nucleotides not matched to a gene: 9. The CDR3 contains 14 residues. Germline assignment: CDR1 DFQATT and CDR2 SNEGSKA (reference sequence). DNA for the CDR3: TGCAGTGCCGAGAGTTACAGGGGTTACAATGAGCAGTTCTTC. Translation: CSAESYRGYNEQFF.

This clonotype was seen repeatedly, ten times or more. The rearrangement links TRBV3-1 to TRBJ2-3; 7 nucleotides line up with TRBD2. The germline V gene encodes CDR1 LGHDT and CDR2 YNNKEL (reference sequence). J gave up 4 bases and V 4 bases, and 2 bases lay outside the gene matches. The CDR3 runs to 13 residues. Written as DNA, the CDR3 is TGTGCCAGCAGCCCCCGGGGGGCAGATACGCAGTATTTT. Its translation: CASSPRGADTQYF.

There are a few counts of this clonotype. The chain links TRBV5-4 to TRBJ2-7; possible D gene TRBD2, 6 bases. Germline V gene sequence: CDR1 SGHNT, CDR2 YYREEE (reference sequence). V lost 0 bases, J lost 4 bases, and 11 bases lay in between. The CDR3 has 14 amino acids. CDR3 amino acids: CASSLAGTEYEQYF. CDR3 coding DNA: TGTGCCAGCAGCTTGGCCGGGACTGAATACGAGCAGTACTTC.

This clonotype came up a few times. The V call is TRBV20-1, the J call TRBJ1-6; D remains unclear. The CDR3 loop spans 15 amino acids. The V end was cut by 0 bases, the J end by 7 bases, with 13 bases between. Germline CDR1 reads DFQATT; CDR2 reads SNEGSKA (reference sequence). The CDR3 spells CSARDRRQGNSPLHF. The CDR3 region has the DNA TGCAGTGCTAGAGATCGGCGACAAGGGAATTCACCCCTCCACTTT.

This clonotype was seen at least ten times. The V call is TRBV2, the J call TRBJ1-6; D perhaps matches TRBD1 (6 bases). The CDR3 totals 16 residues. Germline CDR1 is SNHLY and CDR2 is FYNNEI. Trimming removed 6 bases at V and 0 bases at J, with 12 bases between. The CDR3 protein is CASSPGQNSYNSPLHF. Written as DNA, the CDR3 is TGTGCCAGCAGCCCCGGACAGAACTCCTATAATTCACCCCTCCACTTT. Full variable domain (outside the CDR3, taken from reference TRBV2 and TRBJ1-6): EPEVTQTPSHQVTQMGQEVILRCVPISNHLYFYWYRQILGQKVEFLVSFYNNEISEKSEIFDDQFSVERPDGSNFTLKIRSTKLEDSAMYFCASSPGQNSYNSPLHFGNGTRLTVT.

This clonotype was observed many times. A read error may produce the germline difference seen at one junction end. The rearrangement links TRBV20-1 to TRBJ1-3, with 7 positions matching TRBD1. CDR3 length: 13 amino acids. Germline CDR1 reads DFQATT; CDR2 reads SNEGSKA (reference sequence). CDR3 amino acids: CSASQGAGNTIYF. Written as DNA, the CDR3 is TGCAGCGCTAGTCAGGGGGCTGGAAACACCATATATTTT.

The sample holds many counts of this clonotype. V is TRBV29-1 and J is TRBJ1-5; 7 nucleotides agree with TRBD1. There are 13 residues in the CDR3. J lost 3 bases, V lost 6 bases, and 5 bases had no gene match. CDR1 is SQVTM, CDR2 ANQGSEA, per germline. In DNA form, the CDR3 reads TGCAGCGTATTAGGACAGGTCAATCAGCCCCAGCATTTT. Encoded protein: CSVLGQVNQPQHF.

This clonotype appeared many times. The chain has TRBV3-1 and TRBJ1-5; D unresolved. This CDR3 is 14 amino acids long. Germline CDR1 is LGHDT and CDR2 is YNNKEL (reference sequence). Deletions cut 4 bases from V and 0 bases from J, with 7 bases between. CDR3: CASSLHDSNQPQHF. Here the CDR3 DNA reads TGTGCCAGCAGCCTACACGATAGCAATCAGCCCCAGCATTTT. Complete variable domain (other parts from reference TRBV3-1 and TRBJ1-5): DTAVSQTPKYLVTQMGNDKSIKCEQNLGHDTMYWYKQDSKKFLKIMFSYNNKELIINETVPNRFSPKSPDKAHLNLHINSLELGDSAVYFCASSLHDSNQPQHFGDGTRLSIL.

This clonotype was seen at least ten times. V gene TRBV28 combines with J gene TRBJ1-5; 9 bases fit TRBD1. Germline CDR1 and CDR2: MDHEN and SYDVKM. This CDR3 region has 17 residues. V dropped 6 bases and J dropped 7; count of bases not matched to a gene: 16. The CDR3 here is CASRPIQGAASPQPQHF. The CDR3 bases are TGTGCCAGCAGACCTATACAGGGGGCGGCTAGTCCCCAGCCCCAGCATTTT.

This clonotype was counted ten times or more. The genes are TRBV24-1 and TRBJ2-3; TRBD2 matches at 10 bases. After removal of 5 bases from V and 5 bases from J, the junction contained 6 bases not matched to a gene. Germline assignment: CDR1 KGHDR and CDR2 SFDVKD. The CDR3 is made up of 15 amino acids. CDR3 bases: TGTGCCACCAGTGCCGGACTAGCGGTTCAAGATACGCAGTATTTT. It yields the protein CATSAGLAVQDTQYF.

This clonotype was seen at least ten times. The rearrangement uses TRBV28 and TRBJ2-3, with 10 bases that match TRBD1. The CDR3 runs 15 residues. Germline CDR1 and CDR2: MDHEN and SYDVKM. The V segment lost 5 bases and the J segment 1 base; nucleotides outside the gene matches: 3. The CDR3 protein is CASSHGTGGTDTQYF. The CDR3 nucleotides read TGTGCCAGCAGTCACGGGACAGGGGGCACAGATACGCAGTATTTT.

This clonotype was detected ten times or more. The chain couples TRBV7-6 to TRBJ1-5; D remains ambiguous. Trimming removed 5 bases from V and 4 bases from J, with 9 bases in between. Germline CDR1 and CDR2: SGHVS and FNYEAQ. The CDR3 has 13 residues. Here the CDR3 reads CASSQNENQPQHF. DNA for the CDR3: TGTGCCAGCAGCCAAAACGAAAATCAGCCCCAGCATTTT.

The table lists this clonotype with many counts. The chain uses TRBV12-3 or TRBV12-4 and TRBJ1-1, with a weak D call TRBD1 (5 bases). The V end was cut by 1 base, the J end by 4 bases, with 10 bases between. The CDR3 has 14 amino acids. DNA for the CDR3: TGTGCCAGCAGTTTAGTCGGGGGAATCACTGAAGCTTTCTTT. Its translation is CASSLVGGITEAFF.

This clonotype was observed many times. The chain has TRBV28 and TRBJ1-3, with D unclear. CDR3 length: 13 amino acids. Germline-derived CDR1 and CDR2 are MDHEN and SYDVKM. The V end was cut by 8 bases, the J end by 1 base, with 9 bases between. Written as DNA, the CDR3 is TGTGCCAGCTGGGAAGCGTCTGGAAACACCATATATTTT. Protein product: CASWEASGNTIYF.

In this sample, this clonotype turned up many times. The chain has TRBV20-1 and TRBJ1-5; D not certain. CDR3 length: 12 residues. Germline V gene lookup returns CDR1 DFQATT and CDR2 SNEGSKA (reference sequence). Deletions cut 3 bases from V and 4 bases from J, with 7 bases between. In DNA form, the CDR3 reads TGCAGTGCTAGGCGGCCTAATCAGCCCCAGCATTTT. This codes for CSARRPNQPQHF.

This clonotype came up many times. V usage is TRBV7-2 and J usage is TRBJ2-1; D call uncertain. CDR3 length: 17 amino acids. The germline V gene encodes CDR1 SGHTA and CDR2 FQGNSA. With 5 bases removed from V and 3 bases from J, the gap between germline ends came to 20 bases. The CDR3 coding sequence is TGTGCCAGCAGCCCAGAGCCCCCGATAGCTGACTACAATGAGCAGTTCTTC. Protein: CASSPEPPIADYNEQFF.

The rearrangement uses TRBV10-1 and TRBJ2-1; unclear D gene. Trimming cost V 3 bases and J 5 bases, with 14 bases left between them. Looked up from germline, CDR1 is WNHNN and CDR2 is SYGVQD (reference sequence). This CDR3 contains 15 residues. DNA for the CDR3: TGCGCCAGCAGTGATCCAGGTTCGCCCCACAATGAGCAGTTCTTC. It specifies CASSDPGSPHNEQFF.

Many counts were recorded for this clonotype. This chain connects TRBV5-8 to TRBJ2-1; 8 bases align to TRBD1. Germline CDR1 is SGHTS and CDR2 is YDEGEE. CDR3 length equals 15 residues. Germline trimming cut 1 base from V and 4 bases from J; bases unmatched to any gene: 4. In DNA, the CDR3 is TGTGCCAGCAGCTTGATGACAGGGGAGTACAATGAGCAGTTCTTC. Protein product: CASSLMTGEYNEQFF.

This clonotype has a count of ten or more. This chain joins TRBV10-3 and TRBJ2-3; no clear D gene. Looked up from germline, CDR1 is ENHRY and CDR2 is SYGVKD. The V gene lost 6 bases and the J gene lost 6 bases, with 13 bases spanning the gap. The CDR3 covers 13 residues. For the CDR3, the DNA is TGTGCCATCAGCGAGAATGGCGTGGATACGCAGTATTTT. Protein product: CAISENGVDTQYF.

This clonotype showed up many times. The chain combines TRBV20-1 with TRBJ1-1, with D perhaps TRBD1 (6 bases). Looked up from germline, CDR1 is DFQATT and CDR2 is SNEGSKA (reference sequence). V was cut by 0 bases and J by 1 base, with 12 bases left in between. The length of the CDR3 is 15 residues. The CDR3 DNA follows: TGCAGTGCTAGAGATCTCGGGGGCGCGAACACTGAAGCTTTCTTT. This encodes CSARDLGGANTEAFF.

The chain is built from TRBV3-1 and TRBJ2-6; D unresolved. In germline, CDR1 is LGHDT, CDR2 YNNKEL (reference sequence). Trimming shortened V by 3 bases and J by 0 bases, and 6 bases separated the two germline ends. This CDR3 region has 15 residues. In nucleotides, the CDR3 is TGTGCCAGCAGCCACGGGTCCTCTGGGGCCAACGTCCTGACTTTC. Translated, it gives CASSHGSSGANVLTF.

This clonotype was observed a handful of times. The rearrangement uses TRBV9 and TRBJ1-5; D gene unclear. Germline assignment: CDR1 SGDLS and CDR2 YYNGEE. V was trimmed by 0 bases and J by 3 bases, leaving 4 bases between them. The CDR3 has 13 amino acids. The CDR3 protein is CASSVGNNQPQHF. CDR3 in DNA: TGTGCCAGCAGCGTAGGCAACAATCAGCCCCAGCATTTT.